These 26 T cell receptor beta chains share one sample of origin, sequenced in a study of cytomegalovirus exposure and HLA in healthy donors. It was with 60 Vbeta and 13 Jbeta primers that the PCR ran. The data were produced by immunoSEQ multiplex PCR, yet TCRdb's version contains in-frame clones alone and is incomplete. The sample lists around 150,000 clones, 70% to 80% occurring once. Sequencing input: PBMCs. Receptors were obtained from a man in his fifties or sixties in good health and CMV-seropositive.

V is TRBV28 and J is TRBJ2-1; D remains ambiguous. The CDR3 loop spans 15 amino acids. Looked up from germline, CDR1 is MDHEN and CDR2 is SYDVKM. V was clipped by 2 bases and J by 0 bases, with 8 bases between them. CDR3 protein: CASSLRGHSYNEQFF. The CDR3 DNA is TGTGCCAGCAGTTTAAGAGGTCACTCCTACAATGAGCAGTTCTTC. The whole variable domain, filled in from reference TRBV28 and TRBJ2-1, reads DVKVTQSSRYLVKRTGEKVFLECVQDMDHENMFWYRQDPGLGLRLIYFSYDVKMKEKGDIPEGYSVSREKKERFSLILESASTNQTSMYLCASSLRGHSYNEQFFGPGTRLTVL.

The CDR3, as DNA: TGTGCCAGCAGCTTAGATTTTAGCGGAACCACCTACGAGCAGTACTTC. Translated, it gives CASSLDFSGTTYEQYF. The chain uses TRBV7-8 and TRBJ2-7; D possibly corresponds to TRBD2 (6 bases). Per germline, CDR1 SGHVS and CDR2 FQNEAQ. V lost 1 base and J 2 bases, leaving 15 bases between the germline ends. This CDR3 region has 16 residues.

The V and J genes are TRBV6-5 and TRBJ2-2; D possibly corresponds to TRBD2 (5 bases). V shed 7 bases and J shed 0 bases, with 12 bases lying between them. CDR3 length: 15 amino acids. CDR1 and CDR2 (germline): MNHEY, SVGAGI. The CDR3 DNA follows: TGTGCCAGCAAGGGAGTCCCCCCGAACACCGGGGAGCTGTTTTTT. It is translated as CASKGVPPNTGELFF.

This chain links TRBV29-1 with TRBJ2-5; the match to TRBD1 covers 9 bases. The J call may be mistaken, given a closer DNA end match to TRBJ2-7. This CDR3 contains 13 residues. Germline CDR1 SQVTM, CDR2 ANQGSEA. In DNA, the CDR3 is TGCAGCGTTGAAGACGACAGGGGGTACGAGCAGTACTTC. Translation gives CSVEDDRGYEQYF.

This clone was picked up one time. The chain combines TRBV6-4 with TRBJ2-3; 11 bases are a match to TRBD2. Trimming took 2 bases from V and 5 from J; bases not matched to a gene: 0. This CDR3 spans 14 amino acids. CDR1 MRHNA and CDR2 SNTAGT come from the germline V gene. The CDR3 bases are TGTGCCAGCAGTGACGGACTAGCGGGAGATACGCAGTATTTT. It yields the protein CASSDGLAGDTQYF.

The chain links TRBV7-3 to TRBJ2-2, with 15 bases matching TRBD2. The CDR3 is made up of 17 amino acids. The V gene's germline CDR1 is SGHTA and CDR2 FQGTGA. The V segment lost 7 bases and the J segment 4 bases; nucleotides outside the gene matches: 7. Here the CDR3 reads CASTRTSGRALTGELFF. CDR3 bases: TGTGCCAGCACCCGGACTAGCGGGAGGGCCCTCACCGGGGAGCTGTTTTTT. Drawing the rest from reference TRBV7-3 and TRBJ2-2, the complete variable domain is GAGVSQTPSNKVTEKGKYVELRCDPISGHTALYWYRQSLGQGPEFLIYFQGTGAADDSGLPNDRFFAVRPEGSVSTLKIQRTERGDSAVYLCASTRTSGRALTGELFFGEGSRLTVL.

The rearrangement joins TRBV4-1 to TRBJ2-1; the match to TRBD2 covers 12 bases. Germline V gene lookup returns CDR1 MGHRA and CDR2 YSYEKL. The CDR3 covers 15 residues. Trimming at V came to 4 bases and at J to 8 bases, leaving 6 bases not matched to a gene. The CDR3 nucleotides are TGCGCCAGCAGCCTTGGACTAGCGGGGTTGGATGAGCAGTTCTTC. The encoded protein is CASSLGLAGLDEQFF.

Here the CDR3 DNA reads TGTGCCAGCAGCGCGGCCGGGACTAGCGGGAGTAATGAGCAGTTCTTC. As protein: CASSAAGTSGSNEQFF. The rearrangement uses TRBV5-4 and TRBJ2-1, with 14 bases matching TRBD2. Germline V gene lookup returns CDR1 SGHNT and CDR2 YYREEE (reference sequence). V gave up 4 bases and J gave up 7 bases; unmatched junction bases: 7. The CDR3 sequence is 16 residues long.

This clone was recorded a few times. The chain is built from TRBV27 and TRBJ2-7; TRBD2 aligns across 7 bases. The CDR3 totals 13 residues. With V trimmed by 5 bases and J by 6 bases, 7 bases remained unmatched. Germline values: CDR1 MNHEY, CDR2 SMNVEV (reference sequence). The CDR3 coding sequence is TGTGCCAGCAGTCGGGAGGCTGCACTCGAGCAGTACTTC. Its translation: CASSREAALEQYF.

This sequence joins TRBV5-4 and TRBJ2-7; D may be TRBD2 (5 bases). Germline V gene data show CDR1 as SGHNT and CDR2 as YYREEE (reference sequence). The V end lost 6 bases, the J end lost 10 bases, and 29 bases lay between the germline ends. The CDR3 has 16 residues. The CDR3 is CASNDRPTVRASGQYF. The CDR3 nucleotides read TGTGCCAGCAACGACCGGCCCACGGTGCGGGCCAGTGGACAGTACTTC.

The CDR3 DNA follows: TGTGCCTGGAGTGAGGGAGGATACTACAATGAGCAGTTCTTC. This gives the protein CAWSEGGYYNEQFF. The chain uses TRBV30 and TRBJ2-1, with D maybe TRBD2 (6 bases). Germline V gene sequence: CDR1 GTSNPN, CDR2 SVGIG (reference sequence). This CDR3 has 14 amino acids. Trimming removed 1 base from V and 3 bases from J, with 10 bases in between.

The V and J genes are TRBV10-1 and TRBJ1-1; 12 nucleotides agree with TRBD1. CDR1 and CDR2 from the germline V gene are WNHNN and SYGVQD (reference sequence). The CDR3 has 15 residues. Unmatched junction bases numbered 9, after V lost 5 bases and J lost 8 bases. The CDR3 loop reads CASSSGQGAVLEAFF. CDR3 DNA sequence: TGCGCCAGCAGTTCGGGACAGGGGGCGGTTTTGGAAGCTTTCTTT.

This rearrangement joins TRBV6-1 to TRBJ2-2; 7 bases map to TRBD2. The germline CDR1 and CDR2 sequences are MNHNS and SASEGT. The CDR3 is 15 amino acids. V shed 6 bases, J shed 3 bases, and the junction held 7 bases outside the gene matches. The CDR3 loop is CASSARRGYTGELFF. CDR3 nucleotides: TGTGCCAGCAGCGCCCGGCGGGGGTACACCGGGGAGCTGTTTTTT.

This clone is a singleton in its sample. The DNA for the CDR3 is TGTGCCAGCAGGCGTAGGACAAACCAAGAGACCCAGTACTTC. Its protein product is CASRRRTNQETQYF. V gene TRBV7-2 combines with J gene TRBJ2-5; TRBD1 is a possible D gene (5 bases). V shed 6 bases and J shed 0 bases, with 11 bases lying between them. The CDR3 has 14 amino acids. Looked up from germline, CDR1 is SGHTA and CDR2 is FQGNSA.

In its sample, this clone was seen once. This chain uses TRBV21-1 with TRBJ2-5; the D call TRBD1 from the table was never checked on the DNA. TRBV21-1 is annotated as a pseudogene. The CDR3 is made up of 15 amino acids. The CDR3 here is CASSNWTVPKETQYF. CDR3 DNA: TGTGCCAGCAGCAATTGGACAGTCCCCAAAGAGACCCAGTACTTC.

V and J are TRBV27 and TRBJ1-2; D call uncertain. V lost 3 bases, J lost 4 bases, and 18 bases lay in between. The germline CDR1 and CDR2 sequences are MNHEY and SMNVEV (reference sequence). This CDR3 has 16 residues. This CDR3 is CASSFHVPPEPYGYTF. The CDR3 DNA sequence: TGTGCCAGCAGTTTCCATGTTCCGCCTGAGCCCTATGGCTACACCTTC.

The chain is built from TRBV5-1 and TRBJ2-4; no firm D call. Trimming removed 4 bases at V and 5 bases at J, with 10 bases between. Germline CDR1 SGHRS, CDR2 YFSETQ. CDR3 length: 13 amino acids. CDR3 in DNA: TGCGCCAGCAGCCTTACGGGTGAAAACATTCAGTACTTC. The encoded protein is CASSLTGENIQYF.

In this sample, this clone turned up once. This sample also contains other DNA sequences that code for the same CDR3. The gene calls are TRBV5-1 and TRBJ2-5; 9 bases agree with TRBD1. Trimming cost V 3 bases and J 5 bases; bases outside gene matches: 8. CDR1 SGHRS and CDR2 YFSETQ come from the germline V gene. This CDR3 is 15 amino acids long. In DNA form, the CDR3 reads TGCGCCAGCAGCTCCGGGACAGGGTATGGGGAGACCCAGTACTTC. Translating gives CASSSGTGYGETQYF.

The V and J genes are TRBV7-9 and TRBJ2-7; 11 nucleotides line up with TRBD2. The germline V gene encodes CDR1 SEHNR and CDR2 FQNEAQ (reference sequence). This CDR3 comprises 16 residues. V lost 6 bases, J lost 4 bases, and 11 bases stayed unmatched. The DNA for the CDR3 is TGTGCCAGCAGTCCCTTAGCGGGAGGGCTGTTTTACGAGCAGTACTTC. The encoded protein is CASSPLAGGLFYEQYF.

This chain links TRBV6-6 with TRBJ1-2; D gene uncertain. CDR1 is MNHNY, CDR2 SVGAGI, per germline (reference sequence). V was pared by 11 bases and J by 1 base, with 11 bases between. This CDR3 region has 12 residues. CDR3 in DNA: TGTGCCGGGAGGGATCATAACTATGGCTACACCTTC. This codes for CAGRDHNYGYTF.

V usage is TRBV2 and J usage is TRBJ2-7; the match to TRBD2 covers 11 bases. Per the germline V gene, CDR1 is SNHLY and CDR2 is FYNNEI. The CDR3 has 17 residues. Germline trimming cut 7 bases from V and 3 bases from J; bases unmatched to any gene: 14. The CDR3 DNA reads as TGTGCCAGCACGAGCCATGGATTAGCGGGAGGGTTCTACGAGCAGTACTTC. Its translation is CASTSHGLAGGFYEQYF.

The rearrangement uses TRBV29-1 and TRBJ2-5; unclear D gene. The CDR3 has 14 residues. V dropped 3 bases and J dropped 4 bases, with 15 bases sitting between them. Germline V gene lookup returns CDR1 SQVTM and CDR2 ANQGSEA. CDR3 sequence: CSVEVAEEVETQYF. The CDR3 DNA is TGCAGCGTTGAGGTTGCGGAAGAAGTAGAGACCCAGTACTTC.

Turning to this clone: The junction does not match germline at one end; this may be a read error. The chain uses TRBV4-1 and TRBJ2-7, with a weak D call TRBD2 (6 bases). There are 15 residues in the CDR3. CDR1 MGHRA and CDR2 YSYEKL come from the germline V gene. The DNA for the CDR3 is TGTGCCAGCAGCCAACTTAGCGGACCTGCCTACGAGCAGTACTTC. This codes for CASSQLSGPAYEQYF.

The CDR3 loop reads CASSRFGLGGTYNEQFF. The CDR3 nucleotides are TGTGCCAGCAGCCGTTTTGGGTTGGGGGGAACCTACAATGAGCAGTTCTTC. This chain joins TRBV7-9 and TRBJ2-1; tentatively, D is TRBD2 (6 bases). Germline V gene lookup returns CDR1 SEHNR and CDR2 FQNEAQ (reference sequence). The CDR3 totals 17 residues. Trimming took off 5 bases at V and 2 bases at J, with 19 bases between the two ends.

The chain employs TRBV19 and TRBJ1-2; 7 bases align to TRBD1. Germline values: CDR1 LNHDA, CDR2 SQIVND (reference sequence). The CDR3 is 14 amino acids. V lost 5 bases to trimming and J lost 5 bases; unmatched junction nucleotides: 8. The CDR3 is CASSVSGTAYGYTF. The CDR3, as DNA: TGTGCCAGTAGTGTTTCCGGGACAGCTTATGGCTACACCTTC.

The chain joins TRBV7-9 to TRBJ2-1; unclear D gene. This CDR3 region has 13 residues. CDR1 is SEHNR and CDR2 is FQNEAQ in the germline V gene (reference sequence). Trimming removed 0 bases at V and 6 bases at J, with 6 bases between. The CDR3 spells CASSLAYSNEQFF. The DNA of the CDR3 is TGTGCCAGCAGCTTAGCGTATAGCAATGAGCAGTTCTTC.